A single sample gave rise to the 28 T cell receptor beta chains below, sequenced in a study of T cell changes during pregnancy in multiple sclerosis. Assay used: immunoSEQ multiplex PCR; TCRdb lists only in-frame clones, some missing. The profile shows around 95,000 clones, around 92% of them singletons. The input for sequencing was peripheral blood, taken after pregnancy. The receptors were gathered from a female donor with multiple sclerosis, enrolled in a pregnancy study.

The chain has TRBV5-5 and TRBJ2-7, with TRBD1 matching 8 bases. The CDR3 runs 16 residues. Germline CDR1 reads SGHKS; CDR2 reads YYEKEE (reference sequence). The J segment lost 2 bases and the V segment lost 1 base, leaving 8 bases of the junction unmatched. CDR3 amino acids: CASSLTAETGAYEQYF. As DNA, the CDR3 is TGTGCCAGCAGCTTGACCGCGGAGACAGGGGCCTACGAGCAGTACTTC.

The chain is built from TRBV4-1 and TRBJ1-1; D is perhaps TRBD1 (6 bases). Between the trimmed V and J ends, which lost 1 base and 11 bases, there was a span of 14 bases. The CDR3 is made up of 13 amino acids. The germline V gene has CDR1 MGHRA and CDR2 YSYEKL. The chain's CDR3 is CASSQVQGDRAFF. The DNA of the CDR3 is TGCGCCAGCAGCCAAGTACAGGGTGACCGCGCTTTCTTT.

This clone was counted between two and nine times. This rearrangement joins TRBV19 to TRBJ1-1; TRBD1 matches at 7 bases. The trim removed 6 bases at V and 4 bases at J, leaving 2 bases unmatched. CDR3 length: 12 residues. CDR1 and CDR2 from the germline V gene are LNHDA and SQIVND (reference sequence). In DNA, the CDR3 is TGTGCCAGTAGACAGGGGTTCACTGAAGCTTTCTTT. Protein product: CASRQGFTEAFF.

This chain uses TRBV5-1 with TRBJ1-1, with D possibly matching TRBD1 (5 bases). Trimming left V 4 bases short and J 1 base short, with 8 bases between. This CDR3 has 13 residues. Germline CDR1 SGHRS, CDR2 YFSETQ. The CDR3 spells CASSPGQNTEAFF. Written as DNA, the CDR3 is TGCGCCAGCAGCCCTGGACAGAACACTGAAGCTTTCTTT.

The rearrangement uses TRBV7-3 and TRBJ2-3; D gene uncertain. This CDR3 is 14 amino acids long. Trimming took 2 bases from V and 0 from J, leaving 6 bases between them. Germline CDR1 reads SGHTA; CDR2 reads FQGTGA. The CDR3, as DNA: TGTGCCAGCAGCTTATTCGGGAGCACAGATACGCAGTATTTT. Translating it yields CASSLFGSTDTQYF.

The genes are TRBV6-4 and TRBJ2-1, with 8 bases fitting TRBD2. CDR3 length: 15 amino acids. Germline-derived CDR1 and CDR2 are MRHNA and SNTAGT. The V and J ends lost 8 bases and 6 bases, in that order; junction bases with no gene match: 12. CDR3 nucleotides: TGTGCCAGCCGACTTTCGGGAGGGGGTAGCAATGAGCAGTTCTTC. Protein: CASRLSGGGSNEQFF.

V is TRBV28 and J is TRBJ1-6, with D unresolved. Germline CDR1 reads MDHEN; CDR2 reads SYDVKM. Deletions cut 2 bases from V and 0 bases from J, with 11 bases between. CDR3 length: 17 amino acids. Here the CDR3 DNA reads TGTGCCAGCAGTTTACCCTCGGGTGGCTCCTATAATTCACCCCTCCACTTT. This codes for CASSLPSGGSYNSPLHF.

This chain joins TRBV28 and TRBJ1-1, with 7 bases identical to TRBD1. Per germline, CDR1 MDHEN and CDR2 SYDVKM. The CDR3 totals 15 residues. Losses at the gene ends were 9 bases for V and 5 bases for J; bases not matched to a gene: 15. The CDR3: CASASPNRGYTEAFF. The CDR3 coding sequence is TGTGCCAGTGCTTCCCCGAACAGGGGATATACTGAAGCTTTCTTT.

The V and J genes are TRBV28 and TRBJ1-2; the match to TRBD1 covers 9 bases. The CDR3 is 14 residues long. V lost 9 bases to trimming and J lost 5 bases; unmatched junction nucleotides: 10. Germline CDR1 and CDR2: MDHEN and SYDVKM. DNA for the CDR3: TGTGCCAGTTCGACAGGGGGAATGTTATATGGCTACACCTTC. Translated: CASSTGGMLYGYTF.

The rearrangement joins TRBV5-1 to TRBJ1-1; D possibly corresponds to TRBD1 (6 bases). The CDR3 has 14 residues. Looked up from germline, CDR1 is SGHRS and CDR2 is YFSETQ. The ends were cut back, 5 bases at V and 3 bases at J, with 14 bases in the middle. This CDR3 reads CASREQGLDTEAFF. The CDR3 DNA follows: TGCGCCAGCAGGGAACAGGGCTTGGACACTGAAGCTTTCTTT.

V and J are TRBV13 and TRBJ1-4; TRBD1 matches 8 bases. The germline CDR1 and CDR2 sequences are PRHDT and FYEKMQ (reference sequence). CDR3 length: 18 residues. The J segment lost 2 bases and the V segment lost 6 bases, leaving 14 bases of the junction unmatched. CDR3: CASSLQGVWDLTNEKLFF. For the CDR3, the DNA is TGTGCCAGCAGTTTACAGGGGGTATGGGATCTTACTAATGAAAAACTGTTTTTT.

V gene TRBV2 combines with J gene TRBJ2-7; D possibly corresponds to TRBD1 (5 bases). CDR1 and CDR2 from the germline V gene are SNHLY and FYNNEI. The CDR3 has 12 amino acids. V gave up 5 bases and J gave up 5 bases, with 10 bases separating them. The CDR3 protein is CASSNKGHEQYF. The CDR3 region has the DNA TGTGCCAGCAGTAATAAGGGGCACGAGCAGTACTTC.

V gene TRBV10-3 combines with J gene TRBJ1-4; 7 bases match TRBD1. This CDR3 spans 17 amino acids. V lost 0 bases to trimming and J lost 7 bases; unmatched junction nucleotides: 11. Germline V gives CDR1 ENHRY, CDR2 SYGVKD. The CDR3 region is CAISESSQGDAFEKLFF. CDR3 bases: TGTGCCATCAGTGAGTCGAGCCAGGGGGACGCCTTTGAAAAACTGTTTTTT.

The gene calls are TRBV6-9 and TRBJ2-7; possibly TRBD2 for D (5 bases). Germline-derived CDR1 and CDR2 are MNHGY and SVAAGI. The CDR3 loop spans 16 amino acids. Trimming took off 5 bases at V and 2 bases at J, with 19 bases between the two ends. CDR3: CASSPKRTGKTYEQYF. The CDR3 DNA sequence: TGTGCCAGCAGTCCTAAGCGAACCGGGAAAACCTACGAGCAGTACTTC.

The chain couples TRBV7-6 to TRBJ2-3; TRBD2 aligns across 9 bases. CDR1 is SGHVS and CDR2 is FNYEAQ in the germline V gene. The CDR3 loop spans 16 amino acids. V shed 1 base, J shed 4 bases, and the junction held 6 bases outside the gene matches. The CDR3 DNA reads TGTGCCAGCAGCTTAGGAAGCGGGGGGACGTCAGATACGCAGTATTTT. Protein sequence: CASSLGSGGTSDTQYF.

This sequence joins TRBV19 and TRBJ1-3; D may be TRBD1 (6 bases). Germline assignment: CDR1 LNHDA and CDR2 SQIVND (reference sequence). Trimming took off 7 bases at V and 0 bases at J, with 19 bases between the two ends. CDR3 length: 17 residues. The CDR3 protein is CASKKGGLQSSGNTIYF. CDR3 sequence (DNA): TGTGCCAGTAAAAAAGGGGGTCTACAAAGCTCTGGAAACACCATATATTTT.

The chain couples TRBV14 to TRBJ1-1; TRBD1 might be the D (5 bases). V gave up 3 bases and J gave up 9 bases, with 11 bases separating them. The CDR3 totals 12 residues. CDR1 SGHDN and CDR2 FVKESK come from the germline V gene. The CDR3 DNA is TGTGCCAGCAGCCAGGCGGGGCGGAAAGCTTTCTTT. Translating it yields CASSQAGRKAFF.

The chain joins TRBV25-1 to TRBJ1-6, with D perhaps matching TRBD1 (6 bases). Germline CDR1 is MGHDK and CDR2 is SYGVNS. Trimming took off 1 base at V and 8 bases at J, with 15 bases between the two ends. This CDR3 is 16 amino acids long. The CDR3 sequence is CASSEFGGGGYSPLHF. In DNA form, the CDR3 reads TGTGCCAGCAGTGAATTTGGAGGGGGAGGGTATTCACCCCTCCACTTT. Combining the CDR3 with reference TRBV25-1 and TRBJ1-6 gives the whole variable domain EADIYQTPRYLVIGTGKKITLECSQTMGHDKMYWYQQDPGMELHLIHYSYGVNSTEKGDLSSESTVSRIRTEHFPLTLESARPSHTSQYLCASSEFGGGGYSPLHFGNGTRLTVT.

This chain links TRBV9 with TRBJ2-3; 8 bases are a match to TRBD2. The CDR3 contains 15 residues. V dropped 2 bases and J dropped 2; count of bases not matched to a gene: 4. The germline gives CDR1 SGDLS, CDR2 YYNGEE. The CDR3 loop reads CASSVSSGTTDTQYF. CDR3 in DNA: TGTGCCAGCAGCGTTAGTAGCGGGACCACAGATACGCAGTATTTT.

V gene TRBV6-1 combines with J gene TRBJ1-5; 7 nucleotides line up with TRBD1. Trimming took 6 bases from V and 4 from J; bases not matched to a gene: 6. Per germline, CDR1 MNHNS and CDR2 SASEGT. The CDR3 totals 14 residues. CDR3 nucleotide sequence: TGTGCCAGCAGAGACCGACAGGGAAATCAGCCCCAGCATTTT. Encoded protein: CASRDRQGNQPQHF.

The chain employs TRBV19 and TRBJ2-7; 16 bases map to TRBD2. This CDR3 region has 15 residues. Germline values: CDR1 LNHDA, CDR2 SQIVND (reference sequence). The J segment lost 6 bases and the V segment lost 3 bases, leaving 2 bases of the junction unmatched. DNA for the CDR3: TGTGCCAGTAGTATCGGGACTAGCGGGAGGGGCGAGCAGTACTTC. Translating gives CASSIGTSGRGEQYF.

The chain recombines TRBV6-4 with TRBJ2-3; tentatively, D is TRBD1 (5 bases). CDR3 length equals 14 residues. Germline V gene sequence: CDR1 MRHNA, CDR2 SNTAGT. Between the trimmed V and J ends, which lost 4 bases and 3 bases, there was a span of 11 bases. CDR3 loop: CASSVEGATDTQYF. CDR3 coding DNA: TGTGCCAGCAGTGTAGAAGGGGCTACAGATACGCAGTATTTT.

The V and J genes are TRBV9 and TRBJ2-7; 9 positions match TRBD1. Germline lookup yields CDR1 SGDLS and CDR2 YYNGEE. V was pared by 2 bases and J by 5 bases, with 8 bases of the junction left unmatched. This CDR3 region has 15 residues. The CDR3 here is CASSVSGTGFHEQYF. In DNA, the CDR3 is TGTGCCAGCAGCGTCTCCGGGACAGGGTTCCACGAGCAGTACTTC.

In its sample, this clone was seen once. The chain links TRBV6-4 to TRBJ2-7; 7 bases map to TRBD2. Germline V lookup: CDR1 MRHNA, CDR2 SNTAGT. The V segment lost 6 bases and the J segment 6 bases; nucleotides outside the gene matches: 8. CDR3 length equals 13 residues. In DNA form, the CDR3 reads TGTGCCAGCAGCCGGGACTACCGAGGCGAGCAGTACTTC. Amino acid sequence: CASSRDYRGEQYF.

The J gene is TRBJ1-2, the V gene TRBV7-2; a possible D gene is TRBD1 (5 bases). This CDR3 is built from 13 residues. CDR1 and CDR2 (germline): SGHTA, FQGNSA. With 3 bases removed from V and 2 bases from J, the gap between germline ends came to 7 bases. In DNA form, the CDR3 reads TGTGCCAGCAGCTTTGACAGCAACTATGGCTACACCTTC. Translation: CASSFDSNYGYTF.

This clone has more than one count but fewer than ten. The chain links TRBV9 to TRBJ2-2; TRBD2 is a possible D gene (6 bases). Germline V CDR1 and CDR2: SGDLS, YYNGEE. This CDR3 region has 16 residues. V lost 1 base, J lost 7 bases, and 17 bases lay in between. In DNA form, the CDR3 reads TGTGCCAGCAGCGTAAGGCGGGGTAGCGTCGGCGGGGAGCTGTTTTTT. Protein sequence: CASSVRRGSVGGELFF.

J is TRBJ2-7 and V is TRBV6-1; 7 bases map to TRBD1. CDR1 MNHNS and CDR2 SASEGT come from the germline V gene. Losses at the gene ends were 6 bases for V and 6 bases for J; bases not matched to a gene: 11. This CDR3 has 14 residues. The chain's CDR3 is CASRGTGTAGEQYF. Here the CDR3 DNA reads TGTGCCAGCAGGGGGACCGGGACAGCCGGCGAGCAGTACTTC.

The V gene is TRBV4-2, the J gene TRBJ2-1; 7 bases are a match to TRBD2. The CDR3 is 16 amino acids. CDR1 is LGHNA and CDR2 is YNFKEQ in the germline V gene. V was clipped by 1 base and J by 8 bases; unmatched bases: 11. CDR3 in amino acids: CASSQGASGSSDEQFF. CDR3 DNA sequence: TGTGCCAGCAGCCAAGGGGCTAGCGGTAGCAGTGATGAGCAGTTCTTC.